This T cell receptor beta chain derives from a study of shared T cell receptors in the human thymus. Germline trimming cut 0 bases from V and 0 bases from J; bases unmatched to any gene: 5. Germline CDR1 LNHDA, CDR2 SQIVND (reference sequence). The CDR3 has 17 residues. Sequencing was performed with immunoSEQ multiplex PCR; in TCRdb, only in-frame clones are kept and a portion is missing. Among more than 550,000 clones listed, around 85% were seen once. The sample was also reused in another study, on human thymus T cells. From that second work: A high degree of thymic repertoire overlap among unrelated individuals was reported in related research.

The chain employs TRBV19 and TRBJ2-1, with 7 bases that match TRBD1. Sequencing was carried out using thymocytes. This clonotype was obtained from a girl in the first two years of life with a congenital heart defect. CDR3 in amino acids: CASSIDPTGSSYNEQFF. CDR3 nucleotides: TGTGCCAGTAGTATAGACCCGACAGGGAGCTCCTACAATGAGCAGTTCTTC.